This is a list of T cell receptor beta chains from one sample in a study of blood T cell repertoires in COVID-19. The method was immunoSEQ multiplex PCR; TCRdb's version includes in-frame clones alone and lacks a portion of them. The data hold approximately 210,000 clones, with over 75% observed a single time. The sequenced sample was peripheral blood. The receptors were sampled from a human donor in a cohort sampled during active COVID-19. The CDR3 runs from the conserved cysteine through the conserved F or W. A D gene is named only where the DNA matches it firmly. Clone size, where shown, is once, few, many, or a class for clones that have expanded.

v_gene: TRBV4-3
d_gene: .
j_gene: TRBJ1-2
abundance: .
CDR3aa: CASSHQTGRRGYTF
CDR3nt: TGCGCCAGCAGCCATCAGACAGGCCGCCGTGGCTACACCTTC

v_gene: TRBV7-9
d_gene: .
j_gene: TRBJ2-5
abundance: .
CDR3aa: CASSLVSSQETQYF
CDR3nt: TGTGCCAGCAGCTTAGTGTCCAGCCAAGAGACCCAGTACTTC

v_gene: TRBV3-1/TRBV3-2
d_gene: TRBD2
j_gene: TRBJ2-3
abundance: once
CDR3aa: CASSLHPGLAGGHEQYF
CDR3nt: TGTGCCAGCAGCCTACACCCGGGACTAGCGGGAGGGCACGAGCAGTATTTT

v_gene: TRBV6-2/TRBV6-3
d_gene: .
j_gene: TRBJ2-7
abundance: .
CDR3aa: CASSLASLSGEQYF
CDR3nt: TGTGCCAGCAGTTTGGCTAGCTTGTCCGGCGAGCAGTACTTC

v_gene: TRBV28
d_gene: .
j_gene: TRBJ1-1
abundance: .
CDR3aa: CASSTPREYANTEAFF
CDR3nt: TGTGCCAGCAGTACCCCTCGAGAGTACGCGAACACTGAAGCTTTCTTT

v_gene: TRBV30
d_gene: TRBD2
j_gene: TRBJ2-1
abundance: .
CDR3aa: CAWSPRDYSYNEQFF
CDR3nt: TGTGCCTGGAGTCCCCGGGACTACTCCTACAATGAGCAGTTCTTC

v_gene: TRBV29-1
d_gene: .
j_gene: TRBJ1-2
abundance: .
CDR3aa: CSVERGSYTF
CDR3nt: TGCAGCGTTGAAAGGGGGAGCTACACCTTC

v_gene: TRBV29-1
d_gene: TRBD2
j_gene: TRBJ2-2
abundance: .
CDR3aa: CSVGLVPNTGELFF
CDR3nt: TGCAGCGTGGGACTAGTCCCGAACACCGGGGAGCTGTTTTTT

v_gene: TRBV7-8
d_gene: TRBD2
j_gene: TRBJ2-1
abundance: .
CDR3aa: CASSLAKRLAGLEQFF
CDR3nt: TGTGCCAGCAGCTTAGCCAAGAGACTAGCGGGACTAGAGCAGTTCTTC

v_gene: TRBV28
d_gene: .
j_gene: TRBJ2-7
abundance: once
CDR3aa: CASSRAGQQYF
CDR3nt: TGTGCCAGCAGTCGAGCAGGGCAGCAGTACTTC

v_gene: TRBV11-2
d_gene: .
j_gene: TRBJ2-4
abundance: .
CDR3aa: CASSLLWPLGKNIQYF
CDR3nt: TGTGCCAGCAGCTTATTGTGGCCTCTAGGCAAAAACATTCAGTACTTC

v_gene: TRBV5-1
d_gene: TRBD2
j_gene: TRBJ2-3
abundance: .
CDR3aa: CASSPPRGSAGVPDTQYF
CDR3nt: TGCGCCAGCAGCCCCCCCCGAGGAAGCGCGGGAGTTCCAGATACGCAGTATTTT

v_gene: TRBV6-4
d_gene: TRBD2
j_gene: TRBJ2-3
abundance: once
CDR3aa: CASRGLWREPDTQYF
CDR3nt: TGTGCCAGCAGAGGACTATGGCGGGAGCCAGATACGCAGTATTTT

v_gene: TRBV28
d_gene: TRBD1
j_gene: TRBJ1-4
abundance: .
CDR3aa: CASSRDSVIEKLFF
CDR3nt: TGTGCCAGCAGCCGGGACAGCGTAATTGAAAAACTGTTTTTT

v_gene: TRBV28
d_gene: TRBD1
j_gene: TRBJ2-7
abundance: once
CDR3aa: CASSSPGQGSSEQYF
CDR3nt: TGTGCCAGCAGCTCGCCGGGACAGGGGTCCAGCGAGCAGTACTTC

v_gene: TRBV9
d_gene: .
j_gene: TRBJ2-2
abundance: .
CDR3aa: CASSVFGAGELFF
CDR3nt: TGTGCCAGCAGCGTATTCGGTGCCGGGGAGCTGTTTTTT

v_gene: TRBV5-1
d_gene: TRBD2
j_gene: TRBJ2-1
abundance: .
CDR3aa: CASSWGGLAGGRPDEQFF
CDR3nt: TGCGCCAGCAGCTGGGGAGGACTAGCGGGAGGGCGCCCCGATGAGCAGTTCTTC

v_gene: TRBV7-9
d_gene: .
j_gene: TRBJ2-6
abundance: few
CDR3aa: CASSYRDISGANVLTF
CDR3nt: TGTGCCAGCAGCTACAGAGATATATCTGGGGCCAACGTCCTGACTTTC

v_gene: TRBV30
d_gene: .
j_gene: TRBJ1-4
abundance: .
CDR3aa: CAWSPPGVGEKLFF
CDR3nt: TGTGCCTGGAGCCCCCCCGGGGTTGGGGAAAAACTGTTTTTT

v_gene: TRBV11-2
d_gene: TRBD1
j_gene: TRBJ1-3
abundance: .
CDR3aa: CASSLNIGTGSGNTIYF
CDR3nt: TGTGCCAGCAGCTTAAACATCGGGACAGGCTCTGGAAACACCATATATTTT

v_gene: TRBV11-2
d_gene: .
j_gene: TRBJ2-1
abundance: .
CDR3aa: CASIQGAGGPGNEQFF
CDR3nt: TGTGCCAGCATTCAGGGGGCGGGAGGGCCTGGTAATGAGCAGTTCTTC

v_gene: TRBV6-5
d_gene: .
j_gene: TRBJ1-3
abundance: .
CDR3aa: CASSYAPSSSGNTIYF
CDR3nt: TGTGCCAGCAGTTACGCCCCCTCGAGCTCTGGAAACACCATATATTTT

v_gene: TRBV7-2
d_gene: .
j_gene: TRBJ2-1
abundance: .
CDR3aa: CASSLGLNEQFF
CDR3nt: TGTGCCAGCAGCTTAGGCCTAAATGAGCAGTTCTTC

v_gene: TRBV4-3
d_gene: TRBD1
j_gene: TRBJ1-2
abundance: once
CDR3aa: CASSQPGQGIYGYTF
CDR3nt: TGCGCCAGCAGCCAGCCGGGACAGGGAATCTATGGCTACACCTTC

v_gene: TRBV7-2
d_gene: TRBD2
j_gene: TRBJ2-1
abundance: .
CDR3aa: CASSLLGRANEQFF
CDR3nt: TGTGCCAGCAGCTTGCTGGGGAGGGCCAATGAGCAGTTCTTC